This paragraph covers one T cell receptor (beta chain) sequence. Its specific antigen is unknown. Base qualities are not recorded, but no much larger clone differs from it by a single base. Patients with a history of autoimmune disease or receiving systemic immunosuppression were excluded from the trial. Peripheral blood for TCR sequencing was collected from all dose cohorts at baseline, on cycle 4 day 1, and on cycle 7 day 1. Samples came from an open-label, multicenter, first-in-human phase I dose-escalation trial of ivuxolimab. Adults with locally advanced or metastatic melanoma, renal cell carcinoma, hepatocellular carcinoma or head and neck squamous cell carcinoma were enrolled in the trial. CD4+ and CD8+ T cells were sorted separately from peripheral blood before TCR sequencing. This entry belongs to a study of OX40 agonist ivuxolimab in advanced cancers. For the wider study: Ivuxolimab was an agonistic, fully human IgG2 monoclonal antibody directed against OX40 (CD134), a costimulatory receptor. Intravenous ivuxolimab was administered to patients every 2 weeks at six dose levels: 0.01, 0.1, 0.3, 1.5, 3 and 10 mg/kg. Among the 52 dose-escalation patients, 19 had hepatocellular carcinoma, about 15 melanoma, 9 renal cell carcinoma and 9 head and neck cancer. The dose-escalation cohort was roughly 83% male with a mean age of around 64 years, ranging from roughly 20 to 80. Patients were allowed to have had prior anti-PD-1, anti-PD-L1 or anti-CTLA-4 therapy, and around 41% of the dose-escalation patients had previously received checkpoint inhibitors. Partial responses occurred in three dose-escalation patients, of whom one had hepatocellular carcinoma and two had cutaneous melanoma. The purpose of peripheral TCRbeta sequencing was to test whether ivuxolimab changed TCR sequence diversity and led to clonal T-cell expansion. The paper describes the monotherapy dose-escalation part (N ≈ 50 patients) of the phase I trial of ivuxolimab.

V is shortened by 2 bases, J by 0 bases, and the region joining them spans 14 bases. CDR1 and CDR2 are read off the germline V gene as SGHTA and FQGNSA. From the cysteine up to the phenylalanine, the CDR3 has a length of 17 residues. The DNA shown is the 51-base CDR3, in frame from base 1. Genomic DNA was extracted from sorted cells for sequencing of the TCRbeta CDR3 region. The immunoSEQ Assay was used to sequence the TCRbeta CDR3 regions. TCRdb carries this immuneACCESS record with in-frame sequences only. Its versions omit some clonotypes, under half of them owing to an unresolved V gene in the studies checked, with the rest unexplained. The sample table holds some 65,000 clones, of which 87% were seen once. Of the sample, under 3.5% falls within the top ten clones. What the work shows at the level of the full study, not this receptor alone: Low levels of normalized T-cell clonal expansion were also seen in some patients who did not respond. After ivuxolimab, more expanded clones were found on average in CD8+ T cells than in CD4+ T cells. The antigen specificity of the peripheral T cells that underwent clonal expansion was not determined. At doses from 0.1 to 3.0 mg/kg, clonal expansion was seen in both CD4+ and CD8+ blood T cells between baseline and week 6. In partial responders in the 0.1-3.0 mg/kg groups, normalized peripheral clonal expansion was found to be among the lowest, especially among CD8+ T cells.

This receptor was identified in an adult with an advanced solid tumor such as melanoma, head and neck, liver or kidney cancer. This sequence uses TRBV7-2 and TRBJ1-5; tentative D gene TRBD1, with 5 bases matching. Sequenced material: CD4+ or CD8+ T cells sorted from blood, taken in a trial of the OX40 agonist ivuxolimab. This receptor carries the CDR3 CASSLNSWQGSNQPQHF. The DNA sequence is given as TGTGCCAGCAGCTTAAATAGCTGGCAGGGTAGCAATCAGCCCCAGCATTTT.